The 9 T cell receptor beta chains below all came from one sample that was sequenced in a study of T cell responses to AZD1222 COVID-19 vaccine. The assay was immunoSEQ multiplex PCR, and TCRdb's table has in-frame clones only and misses some. There are roughly 140,000 clones in the sample; approximately 85% occur only once, and around 4.1% lies in the top ten. The sample in question was peripheral blood, obtained on day 0 of MenACWY control vaccination. The receptor source for this set is an adult in good health.

This chain uses TRBV5-6 with TRBJ1-5; D is undetermined. V lost 0 bases and J lost 3, with 7 bases in between. The germline V gene encodes CDR1 SGHDT and CDR2 YYEEEE. This CDR3 has 14 amino acids. The CDR3, as DNA: TGTGCCAGCAGCTTGGGCCGTTACAATCAGCCCCAGCATTTT. This sequence encodes CASSLGRYNQPQHF.

V usage is TRBV27 and J usage is TRBJ1-1; D gene unclear. V was pared by 6 bases and J by 3 bases, with 8 bases between. CDR1 and CDR2 (germline): MNHEY, SMNVEV (reference sequence). The CDR3 is 12 amino acids. CDR3 nucleotide sequence: TGTGCCAGCAGAGGACCGTACACTGAAGCTTTCTTT. Encoded protein: CASRGPYTEAFF.

There are a few counts of this clone. This rearrangement joins TRBV4-2 to TRBJ2-7; D not certain. The CDR3 is 14 amino acids. V lost 0 bases, J lost 0 bases, and 6 bases lay in between. Germline V gene data show CDR1 as LGHNA and CDR2 as YNFKEQ. The CDR3 DNA is TGTGCCAGCAGCCAAGAAGGGCTCTCCTACGAGCAGTACTTC. Residues: CASSQEGLSYEQYF.

The chain combines TRBV12-3 or TRBV12-4 with TRBJ1-2; unclear D gene. Trimming left V 6 bases short and J 8 bases short, with 16 bases between. This CDR3 comprises 13 residues. The CDR3 nucleotides are TGTGCCAGCAGCCGAAGTACTCCGGGCGGCTACACCTTC. Translation gives CASSRSTPGGYTF.

This chain links TRBV25-1 with TRBJ2-5, with D maybe TRBD1 (7 bases). Between the trimmed V and J ends, which lost 0 bases and 5 bases, there was a span of 16 bases. CDR3 size: 16 residues. The germline V gene has CDR1 MGHDK and CDR2 SYGVNS. This chain's CDR3 is CASSEYGRTGGETQYF. The CDR3 bases are TGTGCCAGCAGTGAATATGGGAGGACAGGCGGGGAGACCCAGTACTTC.

The V gene is TRBV2, the J gene TRBJ1-2; possibly TRBD1 for D (6 bases). Germline CDR1 reads SNHLY; CDR2 reads FYNNEI. V gave up 6 bases and J gave up 8 bases, with 16 bases separating them. The CDR3 has 13 amino acids. CDR3 residues: CASSQGAQGGYTF. The CDR3 DNA follows: TGTGCCAGCAGCCAGGGAGCCCAGGGGGGCTACACCTTC.

V usage is TRBV28 and J usage is TRBJ2-4, with 9 bases aligning to TRBD1. The CDR3 is 14 residues long. Per germline, CDR1 MDHEN and CDR2 SYDVKM. After removal of 5 bases from V and 6 bases from J, the junction contained 5 bases not matched to a gene. The chain's CDR3 is CASSPQGALNIQYF. CDR3 nucleotides: TGTGCCAGCAGTCCACAGGGGGCTTTAAACATTCAGTACTTC.

A few counts support this clone. This chain joins TRBV12-3 or TRBV12-4 and TRBJ1-3; the D is unclear. This CDR3 region has 12 residues. With 7 bases removed from V and 4 bases from J, the gap between germline ends came to 8 bases. The CDR3 is CASMTQGNTIYF. CDR3 in DNA: TGTGCCAGCATGACTCAGGGAAACACCATATATTTT.

The rearrangement links TRBV13 to TRBJ2-2; 10 bases map to TRBD1. This CDR3 has 17 residues. Trimming cost V 5 bases and J 5 bases; bases outside gene matches: 11. Germline V gene data show CDR1 as PRHDT and CDR2 as FYEKMQ (reference sequence). CDR3 bases: TGTGCCAGCAGCCTCCTACCTCGGACAGGGGGTACCGGGGAGCTGTTTTTT. This encodes CASSLLPRTGGTGELFF.